This passage covers 30 T cell receptor beta chains from one sample sequenced in a study of Graves' ophthalmopathy and Graves' hyperthyroidism. For repertoire sequencing, the TCR beta CDR3 regions were amplified from RNA transcripts. The first-round RT-PCR employed HTBI primers together with the Qiagen OneStep RT-PCR kit. A multiplex PCR was then performed as the second round. TCRdb redid the calling of the multiplex PCR reads with MiXCR, one entry per CDR3 protein. Among roughly 1.1 million distinct CDR3 sequences listed, 35% to 45% were seen once. Sequenced material: peripheral blood or thyroid tissue (not recorded which). The origin of the receptors is an adult man with Graves' hyperthyroidism.

This clonotype appeared many times. CDR3 bases: TGCGCCGGATCCGCAGGAAGGGCTAATGAAAAACTGTTTTTT. It yields the protein CAGSAGRANEKLFF. The chain employs TRBV10-2 and TRBJ1-4; D is unclear. CDR1 and CDR2 from the germline V gene are WSHSY and SAAADI. V was cut by 11 bases and J by 3 bases, with 16 bases left in between. The length of the CDR3 is 14 residues.

Regarding this clonotype: A read error may be the cause here, since a much bigger clone is one base away. The V call is TRBV5-1, the J call TRBJ2-7, with 9 bases that match TRBD1. The CDR3 contains 15 residues. Germline values: CDR1 SGHRS, CDR2 YFSETQ. The CDR3 spells CAGSAIGQGKGEQYF. The CDR3 nucleotides are TGTGCCGGCAGCGCCATCGGACAGGGGAAGGGCGAGCAGTACTTC.

This clonotype was counted many times. The CDR3 nucleotides read TGTGCCAGCAGCTGGGACCGAACCCGACAAGAGACCCAGTACTTC. It translates to CASSWDRTRQETQYF. The chain uses TRBV7-8 and TRBJ2-5; D could derive from TRBD1 or TRBD2 (5 bases each). The CDR3 runs 15 residues. From germline, CDR1 is SGHVS and CDR2 FQNEAQ. Trimming stripped 4 bases from V and 2 bases from J, with 14 bases between.

This clonotype was counted between two and nine times. The genes are TRBV20-1 and TRBJ2-7, with 8 bases matching TRBD2. V was pared by 2 bases and J by 3 bases, with 6 bases of the junction left unmatched. CDR1 DFQATT and CDR2 SNEGSKA come from the germline V gene (reference sequence). This CDR3 spans 14 amino acids. The CDR3 DNA sequence: TGCAGTGCTAGAACCCTAGCGGGTCTCTACGAGCAGTACTTC. This sequence encodes CSARTLAGLYEQYF.

This chain joins TRBV6-5 and TRBJ2-5; 9 nucleotides align to TRBD1. The germline V gene has CDR1 MNHEY and CDR2 SVGAGI. V trimming: 2 bases; J trimming: 4 bases; junction bases outside the gene matches: 5. The CDR3 consists of 15 residues. The CDR3 nucleotides read TGTGCCAGCAGTTACGCACCGGGACAGGGAGAGACCCAGTACTTC. Protein: CASSYAPGQGETQYF.

CDR3 in amino acids: CATSKGGAGYTF. Written as DNA, the CDR3 is TGTGCCACCAGCAAAGGGGGGGCTGGCTACACCTTC. The chain combines TRBV15 with TRBJ1-2; maybe TRBD1 (6 bases). The CDR3 is made up of 12 amino acids. The germline V and J ends were trimmed by 4 bases and 7 bases, with 10 bases remaining between them. The V gene's germline CDR1 is LNHNV and CDR2 YYDKDF (reference sequence).

This sequence joins TRBV25-1 and TRBJ1-2; D is undetermined. The germline gives CDR1 MGHDK, CDR2 SYGVNS. CDR3 length: 14 amino acids. The germline V and J ends were trimmed by 0 bases and 7 bases, with 12 bases remaining between them. CDR3 in amino acids: CASSEYEGFIGYTF. The CDR3 DNA reads TGTGCCAGCAGTGAATATGAGGGATTCATTGGCTACACCTTC.

The V gene is TRBV2, the J gene TRBJ1-4; maybe TRBD1 (5 bases). The CDR3 sequence is 13 residues long. V was pared by 11 bases and J by 2 bases, with 12 bases between. Germline CDR1 is SNHLY and CDR2 is FYNNEI. DNA for the CDR3: TGTGCCGGGGGAGGGATTACTAATGAAAAACTGTTTTTT. It translates to CAGGGITNEKLFF.

This clonotype has ten or more counts. The chain employs TRBV7-9 and TRBJ2-2, with D unresolved. CDR1 is SEHNR and CDR2 is FQNEAQ in the germline V gene (reference sequence). Trimming took 8 bases from V and 4 from J, leaving 11 bases between them. The CDR3 is 13 amino acids. CDR3 in DNA: TGTGCCAGCCCAACTGGGCCCACCGGGGAGCTGTTTTTT. Amino acids: CASPTGPTGELFF.

The chain has TRBV13 and TRBJ2-5; TRBD1 or TRBD2 may be the D gene (5 bases each). The CDR3 runs to 10 residues. V shed 11 bases and J shed 7 bases, with 11 bases lying between them. Germline V lookup: CDR1 PRHDT, CDR2 FYEKMQ (reference sequence). Here the CDR3 reads CAGGRGTQYF. CDR3 nucleotides: TGTGCCGGGGGTCGGGGGACCCAGTACTTC.

This clonotype was observed at least ten times. The chain joins TRBV25-1 to TRBJ2-7; 9 bases line up with TRBD1. Trimming removed 5 bases from V and 0 bases from J; junction bases left unmatched: 8. CDR1 is MGHDK and CDR2 is SYGVNS in the germline V gene. This CDR3 is built from 16 residues. CDR3 loop: CASSTGQGKSSYEQYF. CDR3 nucleotides: TGTGCCAGCAGTACAGGACAGGGGAAAAGCTCCTACGAGCAGTACTTC.

This clonotype was recorded at least ten times. The chain employs TRBV19 and TRBJ1-1, with D possibly TRBD1 on 5 matching bases. CDR3 length: 12 amino acids. Between the trimmed V and J ends, which lost 5 bases and 5 bases, there was a span of 9 bases. The germline V gene encodes CDR1 LNHDA and CDR2 SQIVND (reference sequence). The CDR3 protein is CASSWGETEAFF. The DNA for the CDR3 is TGTGCCAGTAGTTGGGGGGAGACTGAAGCTTTCTTT.

The table lists this clonotype with many counts. The V and J genes are TRBV24-1 and TRBJ2-7; no definite D call. The CDR3 loop spans 15 amino acids. V was clipped by 4 bases and J by 6 bases, with 18 bases between them. The V gene's germline CDR1 is KGHDR and CDR2 SFDVKD. The CDR3 sequence: CATSDAVVPTREQYF. The DNA of the CDR3 is TGTGCCACCAGTGACGCTGTCGTCCCGACACGCGAGCAGTACTTC.

This clonotype was counted at least ten times. The chain carries TRBV7-2 and TRBJ2-5; 8 nucleotides line up with TRBD2. This CDR3 spans 15 amino acids. Per germline, CDR1 SGHTA and CDR2 FQGNSA. The V segment lost 5 bases and the J segment 2 bases; nucleotides outside the gene matches: 7. Written as DNA, the CDR3 is TGTGCCAGCAGCACCCGTATAGCGGGACAAGAGACCCAGTACTTC. This codes for CASSTRIAGQETQYF.

This chain links TRBV7-9 with TRBJ2-5, with unresolved D. Trimming left V 5 bases short and J 5 bases short, with 15 bases between. Looked up from germline, CDR1 is SEHNR and CDR2 is FQNEAQ (reference sequence). The CDR3 runs 14 residues. CDR3 in DNA: TGTGCCAGCAGCCGAAATTCGGGCGTGGAGACCCAGTACTTC. Translated: CASSRNSGVETQYF.

This chain joins TRBV29-1 and TRBJ1-5, with D tentatively TRBD1 (6 bases). The CDR3 has 14 residues. Per the germline V gene, CDR1 is SQVTM and CDR2 is ANQGSEA. This CDR3 reads CSYPTKDRNQPQHF. The CDR3 coding sequence is TGCAGTTACCCTACCAAGGACAGAAATCAGCCCCAGCATTTT.

A remark on this clonotype: A read error is likely, as this CDR3 ends without the conserved phenylalanine or tryptophan. This sequence joins TRBV7-2 and TRBJ1-5, with D possibly being TRBD1 (5 bases). The CDR3 consists of 16 residues. Germline CDR1 and CDR2: SGHTA and FQGNSA. As DNA, the CDR3 is TGCGCCAGCAGCCAAGTCCCGGGGACGGGAGGGCAGCCCCAGCATTCA. This encodes CASSQVPGTGGQPQHS.

This clonotype has a count of ten or more. CDR3 amino acids: CASSGTSYEQYF. The DNA for the CDR3 is TGTGCCAGCAGTGGGACTAGCTACGAGCAGTACTTC. The gene calls are TRBV2 and TRBJ2-7, with TRBD2 matching over 7 bases. Germline loops: CDR1 SNHLY, CDR2 FYNNEI. Unmatched junction bases numbered 0, after V lost 4 bases and J lost 3 bases. The CDR3 contains 12 residues.

About this clonotype itself: It may be a read error: a sequence one base away is much more abundant. CDR3 in DNA: TGCGCCAGCAGCTTCCATGGGACTAGCCCGGAGACCCAGTACTTC. Its protein is CASSFHGTSPETQYF. The V and J genes are TRBV5-1 and TRBJ2-5; 9 nucleotides match TRBD2. Germline CDR1 is SGHRS and CDR2 is YFSETQ. The CDR3 extends over 15 amino acids. V was clipped by 2 bases and J by 5 bases; unmatched bases: 7.

The chain couples TRBV7-9 to TRBJ1-1; a possible D gene is TRBD1 (6 bases). The length of the CDR3 is 17 residues. Looked up from germline, CDR1 is SEHNR and CDR2 is FQNEAQ (reference sequence). The V end was cut by 2 bases, the J end by 0 bases, with 16 bases between. This CDR3 reads CASSLQGGGGLNTEAFF. In nucleotides, the CDR3 is TGTGCCAGCAGCTTACAGGGAGGGGGTGGACTGAACACTGAAGCTTTCTTT.

This clonotype was detected many times. The chain employs TRBV7-9 and TRBJ2-7; D possibly uses TRBD1 or TRBD2 (6 bases each). Germline CDR1 and CDR2: SEHNR and FQNEAQ (reference sequence). The CDR3 spans 16 residues. Trimming shortened V by 6 bases and J by 2 bases, and 20 bases separated the two germline ends. CDR3 nucleotide sequence: TGTGCCAGCAGATCCGTGGAGGGACATGGGCCCTACGAGCAGTACTTC. Its protein product is CASRSVEGHGPYEQYF. Full variable domain (rest looked up from reference TRBV7-9 and TRBJ2-7): DTGVSQNPRHKITKRGQNVTFRCDPISEHNRLYWYRQTLGQGPEFLTYFQNEAQLEKSRLLSDRFSAERPKGSFSTLEIQRTEQGDSAMYLCASRSVEGHGPYEQYFGPGTRLTVT.

This clonotype was recorded many times. CDR3 sequence reads: CASSQTDPNTGELFF. For the CDR3, the DNA is TGCGCCAGCAGCCAAACGGATCCGAACACCGGGGAGCTGTTTTTT. V usage is TRBV4-3 and J usage is TRBJ2-2, with D unresolved. CDR3 size: 15 residues. V was trimmed by 2 bases and J by 0 bases, leaving 7 bases between them. Germline V lookup: CDR1 LGHNA, CDR2 YSLEER.

This clonotype was observed many times. The V gene is TRBV2, the J gene TRBJ2-5; the match to TRBD2 covers 12 bases. Germline trimming cut 6 bases from V and 7 bases from J; bases unmatched to any gene: 9. This CDR3 has 15 residues. Germline CDR1 and CDR2: SNHLY and FYNNEI. The CDR3 sequence: CASREGLAGVGTQYF. The DNA for the CDR3 is TGTGCCAGCAGAGAGGGACTAGCGGGTGTCGGGACCCAGTACTTC.

This clonotype occurred many times. The gene calls are TRBV7-6 and TRBJ2-7, with 9 bases matching TRBD1. The junction had 2 bases not matched to a gene; V was cut back by 5 bases and J by 3 bases. The length of the CDR3 is 13 residues. Germline V lookup: CDR1 SGHVS, CDR2 FNYEAQ. The CDR3 sequence is CASSKGQGYEQYF. The CDR3 bases are TGTGCCAGCAGCAAGGGACAGGGCTACGAGCAGTACTTC.

This chain connects TRBV20-1 to TRBJ1-6; 10 bases agree with TRBD1. CDR1 is DFQATT, CDR2 SNEGSKA, per germline (reference sequence). The ends lost 3 bases at V and 7 bases at J; junction bases unmatched: 3. The CDR3 totals 14 residues. CDR3 protein: CSASWTGGNSPLHF. The CDR3 nucleotides are TGCAGTGCTAGCTGGACAGGGGGAAATTCACCCCTCCACTTT.

This clonotype was recorded many times. The chain couples TRBV7-8 to TRBJ1-6, with a possible D match to TRBD1 (5 bases). With 8 bases removed from V and 9 bases from J, the gap between germline ends came to 20 bases. The germline gives CDR1 SGHVS, CDR2 FQNEAQ. CDR3 size: 15 residues. CDR3 in DNA: TGTGCCAGCTCGGGGGACCCAACGTACTCTTCACCCCTCCACTTT. This encodes CASSGDPTYSSPLHF.

The chain links TRBV20-1 to TRBJ1-2, with a possible D match to TRBD1 (6 bases). Germline V lookup: CDR1 DFQATT, CDR2 SNEGSKA (reference sequence). The CDR3 totals 16 residues. Between the trimmed V and J ends, which lost 6 bases and 6 bases, there was a span of 26 bases. CDR3 residues: CSAGLAGGQRRDGYTF. The CDR3 DNA sequence: TGCAGTGCCGGACTAGCGGGGGGGCAACGTAGAGATGGCTACACCTTC.

Ten or more counts support this clonotype. The chain links TRBV19 to TRBJ1-1; D uncertain. The CDR3 runs 15 residues. The V end was cut by 0 bases, the J end by 1 base, with 9 bases between. Germline V gene sequence: CDR1 LNHDA, CDR2 SQIVND (reference sequence). CDR3 DNA sequence: TGTGCCAGTAGTATAGATCGTTCGGGGAACACTGAAGCTTTCTTT. Translating it yields CASSIDRSGNTEAFF. Combining the CDR3 with reference TRBV19 and TRBJ1-1 gives the whole variable domain DGGITQSPKYLFRKEGQNVTLSCEQNLNHDAMYWYRQDPGQGLRLIYYSQIVNDFQKGDIAEGYSVSREKKESFPLTVTSAQKNPTAFYLCASSIDRSGNTEAFFGQGTRLTVV.

The table lists this clonotype with many counts. V is TRBV7-8 and J is TRBJ2-7; D may be TRBD1 or TRBD2 (7 bases each). Trimming cost V 7 bases and J 3 bases, with 13 bases left between them. The germline gives CDR1 SGHVS, CDR2 FQNEAQ. This CDR3 contains 13 residues. The CDR3 DNA reads as TGTGCCAGCACGGGGAGGGGGCACTACGAGCAGTACTTC. It is translated as CASTGRGHYEQYF. Supplemented by reference TRBV7-8 and TRBJ2-7, the full variable domain reads GAGVSQSPRYKVAKRGQDVALRCDPISGHVSLFWYQQALGQGPEFLTYFQNEAQLDKSGLPSDRFFAERPEGSVSTLKIQRTQQEDSAVYLCASTGRGHYEQYFGPGTRLTVT.

A word on this clonotype: Possible read error: a much larger clone is one base away. This chain links TRBV5-1 with TRBJ2-7; 7 bases align to TRBD1. This CDR3 is 14 amino acids long. Per germline, CDR1 SGHRS and CDR2 YFSETQ. As DNA, the CDR3 is TGCGCCAGCAGCCCGTGGGACAGAATCTACGGGCAGTACTTC. The encoded protein is CASSPWDRIYGQYF.